The 18 T cell receptor beta chains reported below all come from one sample, sequenced in a study of blood T cell repertoires in COVID-19. Libraries were prepared by immunoSEQ multiplex PCR; TCRdb keeps only in-frame clonotypes and omits some of them. The sample carries fewer than 250,000 clones, around 83% recorded once. Sequenced input: peripheral blood. The receptors come from a man in his fifties with active or convalescent COVID-19.

This clone was seen only once. CDR3 region: CASSFGGSPSTDTQYF. CDR3 coding DNA: TGTGCCAGCAGTTTCGGCGGGAGCCCTAGCACAGATACGCAGTATTTT. The gene calls are TRBV27 and TRBJ2-3; 7 bases match TRBD2. Trimming cost V 3 bases and J 0 bases; bases outside gene matches: 6. In germline, CDR1 is MNHEY, CDR2 SMNVEV (reference sequence). This CDR3 region has 16 residues.

This clone was seen a handful of times. This rearrangement joins TRBV7-2 to TRBJ2-1; 11 positions match TRBD1. V lost 8 bases to trimming and J lost 6 bases; unmatched junction nucleotides: 9. Germline V CDR1 and CDR2: SGHTA, FQGNSA. CDR3 length: 15 residues. In DNA, the CDR3 is TGTGCCAGCTTTAAGGACAGGGGGCCGGGCAATGAGCAGTTCTTC. Translated, it gives CASFKDRGPGNEQFF.

The V call is TRBV18, the J call TRBJ1-3, with D maybe TRBD1 (6 bases). The CDR3 is 14 residues long. Trimming stripped 4 bases from V and 0 bases from J, with 7 bases between. The V gene's germline CDR1 is KGHSH and CDR2 LQKENI. CDR3 coding DNA: TGTGCCAGCTCACAGGGGGACTCTGGAAACACCATATATTTT. Protein product: CASSQGDSGNTIYF.

For the CDR3, the DNA is TGTGCCAGCACCCTCGGACTTCTAGAAGAGACCCAGTACTTC. It yields the protein CASTLGLLEETQYF. The rearrangement joins TRBV6-1 to TRBJ2-5, with D maybe TRBD2 (5 bases). Germline CDR1 MNHNS, CDR2 SASEGT. The germline V and J ends were trimmed by 7 bases and 3 bases, with 15 bases remaining between them. The length of the CDR3 is 14 residues.

On this clone: An end of the junction differs from the germline gene, which may be a read error. The chain employs TRBV6-5 and TRBJ2-7, with TRBD1 matching 8 bases. CDR1 and CDR2 (germline): MNHEY, SVGAGI. CDR3 length: 13 amino acids. CDR3 nucleotide sequence: TGTGCCAACAGTTACGGACAGGGCCACGAGCAGTACTTC. It encodes CANSYGQGHEQYF.

The chain carries TRBV5-1 and TRBJ2-5; perhaps TRBD2 as D (7 bases). Germline V gene lookup returns CDR1 SGHRS and CDR2 YFSETQ. The ends were cut back, 7 bases at V and 5 bases at J, with 18 bases in the middle. This CDR3 is 14 amino acids long. The CDR3 reads CASGRQGRDETQYF. The CDR3, as DNA: TGCGCCAGCGGACGTCAGGGGAGGGACGAGACCCAGTACTTC.

J is TRBJ2-5 and V is TRBV5-4; D unresolved. This CDR3 has 13 amino acids. Germline V gene sequence: CDR1 SGHNT, CDR2 YYREEE (reference sequence). With 0 bases removed from V and 4 bases from J, the gap between germline ends came to 7 bases. CDR3 DNA sequence: TGTGCCAGCAGCTTGGGCAGGTCAGAGACCCAGTACTTC. It translates to CASSLGRSETQYF.

The chain recombines TRBV4-2 with TRBJ2-1; D may be TRBD2 (6 bases). Trimming left V 4 bases short and J 3 bases short, with 16 bases between. This CDR3 has 16 amino acids. CDR1 is LGHNA, CDR2 YNFKEQ, per germline. CDR3 nucleotides: TGTGCCAGCAGCCCCCTTGGAGGGAGTCTCTACAATGAGCAGTTCTTC. Residues: CASSPLGGSLYNEQFF.

The rearrangement uses TRBV28 and TRBJ2-2; TRBD1 agrees at 7 bases. V was clipped by 8 bases and J by 1 base; unmatched bases: 7. CDR1 and CDR2 (germline): MDHEN, SYDVKM. The CDR3 consists of 15 residues. The CDR3 coding sequence is TGTGCCAGCGGACAGGACAGCCGGAACACCGGGGAGCTGTTTTTT. This codes for CASGQDSRNTGELFF.

This rearrangement joins TRBV5-6 to TRBJ1-1; TRBD1 matches at 8 bases. V shed 2 bases, J shed 3 bases, and the junction held 3 bases outside the gene matches. The CDR3 sequence is 14 residues long. The germline CDR1 and CDR2 sequences are SGHDT and YYEEEE. The CDR3 DNA sequence: TGTGCCAGCAGCTTCGGACAGGGCGACACTGAAGCTTTCTTT. It yields the protein CASSFGQGDTEAFF.

The rearrangement joins TRBV5-1 to TRBJ2-1; 10 nucleotides agree with TRBD2. Germline CDR1 reads SGHRS; CDR2 reads YFSETQ. V was clipped by 0 bases and J by 5 bases; unmatched bases: 2. This CDR3 has 15 amino acids. The CDR3 DNA is TGCGCCAGCAGCTTGGTACTAGCGGGGAACAATGAGCAGTTCTTC. This gives the protein CASSLVLAGNNEQFF.

This clone was seen only once. The rearrangement uses TRBV28 and TRBJ2-1, with 9 bases lining up with TRBD2. After removal of 5 bases from V and 0 bases from J, the junction contained 5 bases not matched to a gene. CDR1 MDHEN and CDR2 SYDVKM come from the germline V gene. The CDR3 consists of 16 residues. The CDR3, as DNA: TGTGCCAGCAGTCTAGTAGCGGGAGTCTCCTACAATGAGCAGTTCTTC. Encoded protein: CASSLVAGVSYNEQFF.

This clone was seen a few times. Written as DNA, the CDR3 is TGTGCCAGCAGTGAAATGGGCCCCGCAGGGAGGCAGAACACTGAAGCTTTCTTT. Translation: CASSEMGPAGRQNTEAFF. This sequence joins TRBV6-1 and TRBJ1-1; tentative D call: TRBD1 (5 bases). Germline loops: CDR1 MNHNS, CDR2 SASEGT. CDR3 length: 18 residues. V lost 2 bases, J lost 1 base, and 20 bases lay in between.

In this sample, this clone turned up once. This sequence joins TRBV5-1 and TRBJ1-2, with D possibly being TRBD1 (5 bases). The germline V gene has CDR1 SGHRS and CDR2 YFSETQ. Trimming shortened V by 0 bases and J by 5 bases, and 14 bases separated the two germline ends. The CDR3 spans 15 residues. CDR3 nucleotide sequence: TGCGCCAGCAGCTTGGCGCGGCAGGGAAATTATGGCTACACCTTC. Residues: CASSLARQGNYGYTF.

The rearrangement links TRBV25-1 to TRBJ1-1; D gene unclear. The germline gives CDR1 MGHDK, CDR2 SYGVNS. This CDR3 is built from 13 residues. Trimming pared 1 base from V and 6 bases from J, leaving 9 bases between. CDR3 sequence (DNA): TGTGCCAGCAGTGAATTGGGCGCCCCTGAAGCTTTCTTT. Protein: CASSELGAPEAFF. Combining the CDR3 with reference TRBV25-1 and TRBJ1-1 gives the whole variable domain EADIYQTPRYLVIGTGKKITLECSQTMGHDKMYWYQQDPGMELHLIHYSYGVNSTEKGDLSSESTVSRIRTEHFPLTLESARPSHTSQYLCASSELGAPEAFFGQGTRLTVV.

The chain links TRBV6-5 to TRBJ1-6; D unresolved. The germline gives CDR1 MNHEY, CDR2 SVGAGI. This CDR3 comprises 15 residues. Trimming took off 4 bases at V and 0 bases at J, with 7 bases between the two ends. The CDR3 DNA follows: TGTGCCAGCAGTTCGATGAGCTCCTATAATTCACCCCTCCACTTT. This gives the protein CASSSMSSYNSPLHF.

The V gene is TRBV5-1, the J gene TRBJ1-1; 11 bases agree with TRBD1. There are 13 residues in the CDR3. Unmatched junction bases numbered 0, after V lost 4 bases and J lost 4 bases. CDR1 is SGHRS, CDR2 YFSETQ, per germline. CDR3 residues: CASSGTGGTEAFF. The DNA of the CDR3 is TGCGCCAGCAGCGGGACAGGGGGCACTGAAGCTTTCTTT.

The rearrangement uses TRBV5-1 and TRBJ1-5, with D possibly TRBD1 on 6 matching bases. The CDR3 extends over 14 amino acids. Germline loops: CDR1 SGHRS, CDR2 YFSETQ. V lost 0 bases and J 8 bases, leaving 12 bases between the germline ends. CDR3 loop: CASSLGQVGEPQHF. As DNA, the CDR3 is TGCGCCAGCAGCTTGGGACAGGTCGGGGAGCCCCAGCATTTT.